Below, 18 T cell receptor beta chains from the same sample are listed, as sequenced in a study of breast tumors, draining lymph nodes, adjacent tissues. TCRdb re-called the multiplex PCR reads through MiXCR, storing one row per CDR3 protein. Here the sample spans approximately 190,000 distinct CDR3 sequences, around 33% being singletons. Axillary draining lymph nodes of breast cancer patients supplied the node samples. Sequencing input: axillary lymph node tissue. Source of these receptors: a female donor with breast cancer. Some clones in this sample may be carry-over from other donors' samples.

This rearrangement joins TRBV15 to TRBJ1-5; D perhaps matches TRBD1 (5 bases). The V end lost 2 bases, the J end lost 11 bases, and 16 bases lay between the germline ends. This CDR3 is built from 14 residues. Per germline, CDR1 LNHNV and CDR2 YYDKDF (reference sequence). The DNA for the CDR3 is TGTGCCACCAGCAGACAGGGTAGTGGGGAGACCCAGCATTTT. It specifies CATSRQGSGETQHF.

Worth noting for this clonotype: The conserved closing phenylalanine or tryptophan is absent in this CDR3, likely reflecting a read error. V and J are TRBV18 and TRBJ2-7; 8 bases are shared with TRBD2. CDR3 length: 16 amino acids. The V and J ends lost 3 bases and 4 bases, in that order; junction bases with no gene match: 11. Germline lookup yields CDR1 KGHSH and CDR2 LQKENI. The CDR3 sequence is CASSPQAGARSYEQYL. For the CDR3, the DNA is TGTGCCAGCTCACCCCAAGCGGGAGCGAGAAGTTACGAGCAGTACCTC.

This clonotype showed up just a few times. One base away lies a much larger clone, so this may be a sequencing read error. This chain uses TRBV6-5 with TRBJ1-6; TRBD1 matches at 8 bases. Trimming cost V 5 bases and J 5 bases; bases outside gene matches: 8. In germline, CDR1 is MNHEY, CDR2 SVGAGI. CDR3 length equals 16 residues. CDR3 sequence: CASSHVDRGNNSPLHF. CDR3 DNA: TGTGCCAGCAGTCACGTCGACAGGGGCAATAATTCACCCCTCCACTTT.

This clonotype was counted many times. The chain joins TRBV20-1 to TRBJ2-3; 14 bases match TRBD2. The V segment lost 3 bases and the J segment 4 bases; nucleotides outside the gene matches: 9. Germline assignment: CDR1 DFQATT and CDR2 SNEGSKA (reference sequence). The CDR3 consists of 17 residues. In nucleotides, the CDR3 is TGCAGTGCTAGTAGTTCCGGGACTAGCGGGAGATCAGATACGCAGTATTTT. This gives the protein CSASSSGTSGRSDTQYF.

This clonotype has just a few counts. This may be a read error, as it is one base from a much larger clone. The chain carries TRBV14 and TRBJ2-2; 7 nucleotides line up with TRBD1. The junction had 14 bases not matched to a gene; V was cut back by 0 bases and J by 4 bases. The CDR3 consists of 19 residues. Germline assignment: CDR1 SGHDN and CDR2 FVKESK. In DNA, the CDR3 is TGTGCCAGCAGCCAAGAAAGAGACAGGGTAGGATTGGCCACCGGGGAGCTGTTTTTT. Translated: CASSQERDRVGLATGELFF. Variable domain in full (rest from reference TRBV14 and TRBJ2-2): EAGVTQFPSHSVIEKGQTVTLRCDPISGHDNLYWYRRVMGKEIKFLLHFVKESKQDESGMPNNRFLAERTGGTYSTLKVQPAELEDSGVYFCASSQERDRVGLATGELFFGEGSRLTVL.

With regard to this clonotype: No conserved phenylalanine or tryptophan is present at the end of the CDR3, so a read error is the likely explanation. The V call is TRBV4-1, the J call TRBJ2-2; D perhaps matches TRBD1 (6 bases). CDR1 and CDR2 from the germline V gene are MGHRA and YSYEKL. This CDR3 has 16 residues. V was pared by 4 bases and J by 7 bases, with 19 bases between. The CDR3 DNA follows: TGCGCCAGCAGCCTGAAGAGGGCAGGGGCTGACGGGGAGCTGTTTTCT. Translation: CASSLKRAGADGELFS.

This rearrangement joins TRBV19 to TRBJ2-6; TRBD2 matches at 8 bases. This CDR3 has 18 amino acids. CDR1 LNHDA and CDR2 SQIVND come from the germline V gene (reference sequence). Trimming cost V 3 bases and J 4 bases; bases outside gene matches: 11. CDR3 loop: CASSMYSSGTRGANVLTF. The CDR3 nucleotides are TGTGCCAGTAGTATGTATTCATCCGGGACTAGAGGGGCCAACGTCCTGACTTTC. Combining the CDR3 with reference TRBV19 and TRBJ2-6 gives the whole variable domain DGGITQSPKYLFRKEGQNVTLSCEQNLNHDAMYWYRQDPGQGLRLIYYSQIVNDFQKGDIAEGYSVSREKKESFPLTVTSAQKNPTAFYLCASSMYSSGTRGANVLTFGAGSRLTVL.

As for this clonotype: At one end the junction does not follow the germline gene, possibly because of a read error. This chain uses TRBV7-2 with TRBJ2-2; D is perhaps TRBD1 or TRBD2 (6 bases each). The CDR3 consists of 15 residues. In germline, CDR1 is SGHTA, CDR2 FQGNSA. The CDR3 spells CASSPSWGRRRGAVF. The CDR3 DNA sequence: TGTGCCAGCAGCCCTTCCTGGGGGCGTCGGCGGGGAGCTGTTTTT. The full variable domain, completed using reference TRBV7-2 and TRBJ2-2, is GAGVSQSPSNKVTEKGKDVELRCDPISGHTALYWYRQSLGQGLEFLIYFQGNSAPDKSGLPSDRFSAERTGGSVSTLTIQRTQQEDSAVYLCASSPSWGRRRGAVFGEGSRLTVL.

This clonotype was seen many times. This chain uses TRBV6-5 with TRBJ2-7; 7 positions match TRBD1. The CDR3 length is 14 residues. Trimming at V came to 0 bases and at J to 5 bases, leaving 4 bases not matched to a gene. The V gene's germline CDR1 is MNHEY and CDR2 SVGAGI. CDR3 loop: CASSYSTGSHEQYF. Here the CDR3 DNA reads TGTGCCAGCAGTTACTCGACAGGGAGCCACGAGCAGTACTTC.

At least ten counts were recorded for this clonotype. The CDR3 here is CAISESRREYEQYF. The CDR3 DNA follows: TGTGCCATCAGTGAGTCGCGCAGGGAATACGAGCAGTACTTC. V is TRBV10-3 and J is TRBJ2-7; possible D gene TRBD1, 5 bases. V was trimmed by 0 bases and J by 4 bases, leaving 10 bases between them. In germline, CDR1 is ENHRY, CDR2 SYGVKD. The CDR3 runs 14 residues.

The chain employs TRBV6-5 and TRBJ2-5; no reliable D call. Trimming took 8 bases from V and 1 from J, leaving 11 bases between them. There are 13 residues in the CDR3. Germline CDR1 is MNHEY and CDR2 is SVGAGI. The CDR3 here is CASGHPSQETQYF. The DNA of the CDR3 is TGTGCCAGCGGCCACCCATCCCAAGAGACCCAGTACTTC.

This clonotype occurred many times. The chain links TRBV12-3 or TRBV12-4 to TRBJ2-2, with no clear D. The length of the CDR3 is 15 residues. V shed 5 bases and J shed 0 bases, with 10 bases lying between them. The CDR3, as DNA: TGTGCCAGCAGTCCCTTGGCGGCGAACACCGGGGAGCTGTTTTTT. Translation: CASSPLAANTGELFF.

By its share, this clonotype is medium-sized. This chain joins TRBV4-1 and TRBJ1-5, with unresolved D. CDR1 and CDR2 from the germline V gene are MGHRA and YSYEKL. This CDR3 comprises 17 residues. V was trimmed by 4 bases and J by 0 bases, leaving 16 bases between them. The CDR3 loop reads CASSPPNGELSNQPQHF. CDR3 bases: TGCGCCAGCAGCCCACCTAATGGGGAGCTTAGCAATCAGCCCCAGCATTTT.

The rearrangement links TRBV2 to TRBJ1-5, with D perhaps matching TRBD1 (5 bases). Looked up from germline, CDR1 is SNHLY and CDR2 is FYNNEI. The CDR3 contains 17 residues. Trimming took 0 bases from V and 5 from J, leaving 17 bases between them. CDR3 sequence reads: CASSEAYLRDRYQPQHF. In DNA form, the CDR3 reads TGTGCCAGCAGTGAAGCCTACCTCCGGGACCGTTATCAGCCCCAGCATTTT.

The chain combines TRBV20-1 with TRBJ2-7; 9 bases agree with TRBD1. The CDR3 runs to 14 residues. Germline CDR1 is DFQATT and CDR2 is SNEGSKA (reference sequence). The junction had 8 bases not matched to a gene; V was cut back by 2 bases and J by 6 bases. CDR3 sequence (DNA): TGCAGTGCTAGAACAATGACAGGGGGGTCCGAGCAGTACTTC. Encoded protein: CSARTMTGGSEQYF.

CDR3 nucleotide sequence: TGTGCCAGTAGTATTGGTTTGACTGGGGCTGAAGCTTTCTTT. Protein product: CASSIGLTGAEAFF. V is TRBV19 and J is TRBJ1-1; the D is unclear. The CDR3 spans 14 residues. Germline V gives CDR1 LNHDA, CDR2 SQIVND (reference sequence). The V end lost 3 bases, the J end lost 6 bases, and 14 bases lay between the germline ends.

The CDR3 DNA reads as TGTGCCAGCACCCTTAGGGGGGCGGCGGGCTCACCCCTCCACTTT. Translation: CASTLRGAAGSPLHF. The chain employs TRBV7-2 and TRBJ1-6; possible D gene TRBD1, 6 bases. This CDR3 has 15 residues. V lost 7 bases, J lost 10 bases, and 20 bases lay in between. Germline V CDR1 and CDR2: SGHTA, FQGNSA.

This clonotype was observed many times. The rearrangement joins TRBV20-1 to TRBJ1-2; the D gene is possibly TRBD1 (5 bases). The V gene lost 3 bases and the J gene lost 8 bases, with 10 bases spanning the gap. Germline-derived CDR1 and CDR2 are DFQATT and SNEGSKA (reference sequence). The CDR3 is 11 amino acids. The CDR3 DNA reads as TGCAGTGCTAGTCCTGGGGGGGGCTACACCTTC. This translates into CSASPGGGYTF.